This entry lists 2 T cell receptor beta chains sequenced from one sample in a study of siplizumab effects on memory and regulatory T cells (dated 2019 in TCRdb). The library was prepared using the immunoSEQ multiplex PCR assay. Sourced from immuneACCESS, this table was stored by TCRdb with only in-frame sequences that have V and J called. A share of the clones is absent; for the studies checked, an unresolved V gene accounts for under half, and the remainder has no known explanation. Within this sample are approximately 94,000 clones, with more than 85% of them counted one time only. The ten largest clonotypes hold 6.5% of the sample. The sequencing sample was made of CD8+ T cells sorted from blood. These receptors all come from a human donor in good health.

About this clone: Additional DNA sequences in this sample encode the identical CDR3. This sequence joins TRBV27 and TRBJ2-7; 7 bases fit TRBD1. Trimming at V came to 3 bases and at J to 4 bases, leaving 3 bases not matched to a gene. The CDR3 has 13 amino acids. Germline assignment: CDR1 MNHEY and CDR2 SMNVEV (reference sequence). Here the CDR3 DNA reads TGTGCCAGCAGTTTGACAGGGTCATACGAGCAGTACTTC. Translating it yields CASSLTGSYEQYF.

The chain has TRBV2 and TRBJ2-7; TRBD2 might be the D (6 bases). The CDR3 is made up of 11 amino acids. CDR1 is SNHLY, CDR2 FYNNEI, per germline. Trimming cost V 5 bases and J 7 bases, with 9 bases left between them. The CDR3 nucleotides read TGTGCCAGCAGTCTGGAGGGAGAGCAGTACTTC. Protein product: CASSLEGEQYF.